Included here is one T cell receptor beta chain sequence, with context. These data are taken from a study of shared T cell receptors in the human thymus. Germline loops: CDR1 MGHRA, CDR2 YSYEKL. V gave up 0 bases and J gave up 4 bases; unmatched junction bases: 15. This CDR3 comprises 18 residues. This table comes from immunoSEQ multiplex PCR, and its TCRdb copy is limited to in-frame clones, with some not included. The sample lists about 660,000 clones, 70% to 90% occurring once. The same sample was also studied in work on human thymus T cells. That study adds: Thymic and blood repertoires appeared to display a bias in their usage of V and J genes.

The sequenced material came from thymocytes. This clonotype was sampled from a boy under three years old with a congenital heart defect. The rearrangement links TRBV4-1 to TRBJ2-7, with TRBD1 identical over 7 bases. The CDR3 region is CASSQDPSPRGRIYEQYF. In DNA form, the CDR3 reads TGCGCCAGCAGCCAAGATCCCTCGCCTAGGGGGCGAATATACGAGCAGTACTTC.